These 28 T cell receptor beta chains were sequenced from one sample in a study of blood T cell repertoires in COVID-19. The method was immunoSEQ multiplex PCR; TCRdb's version includes in-frame clones alone and lacks a portion of them. The profile shows under 250,000 clones, about four fifths of them singletons. Sequencing used peripheral blood. The source of these receptors is a man aged 80 or over with acute or convalescent COVID-19.

The chain recombines TRBV6-6 with TRBJ1-2, with 12 bases lining up with TRBD1. CDR1 is MNHNY and CDR2 is SVGAGI in the germline V gene (reference sequence). The CDR3 totals 11 residues. With 8 bases clipped from V and 8 bases from J, the junction kept 0 bases outside the gene matches. The CDR3 DNA reads TGTGCCAGCGGGACAGGGGGCGGCTACACCTTC. Translated, it gives CASGTGGGYTF.

The genes are TRBV28 and TRBJ1-2, with a possible D match to TRBD1 (5 bases). The V end lost 11 bases, the J end lost 0 bases, and 16 bases lay between the germline ends. Per germline, CDR1 MDHEN and CDR2 SYDVKM. This CDR3 contains 14 residues. As DNA, the CDR3 is TGTGCCGGGGGAGGCGGGCCACCTAACTATGGCTACACCTTC. This sequence encodes CAGGGGPPNYGYTF.

The V and J genes are TRBV12-5 and TRBJ1-1, with D perhaps TRBD1 (5 bases). Trimming took 2 bases from V and 1 from J, leaving 11 bases between them. Germline V gene lookup returns CDR1 LGHNT and CDR2 FRNRAP. The CDR3 consists of 15 residues. The CDR3, as DNA: TGTGCTAGTGGTTTGCCTGGGGCGTCGAACACTGAAGCTTTCTTT. This encodes CASGLPGASNTEAFF.

The V call is TRBV10-2, the J call TRBJ1-2; 8 bases match TRBD1. CDR3 length: 11 residues. The J segment lost 8 bases and the V segment lost 6 bases, leaving 2 bases of the junction unmatched. Germline loops: CDR1 WSHSY, CDR2 SAAADI. The CDR3 region is CASRTGEGYTF. For the CDR3, the DNA is TGCGCCAGCAGGACAGGGGAGGGCTACACCTTC.

The CDR3 is CASRDSLTGELFF. The CDR3 region has the DNA TGTGCCAGCAGGGACAGCCTGACCGGGGAGCTGTTTTTT. The V and J genes are TRBV7-9 and TRBJ2-2; possible D gene TRBD1, 6 bases. Between the trimmed V and J ends, which lost 6 bases and 5 bases, there was a span of 10 bases. Germline V CDR1 and CDR2: SEHNR, FQNEAQ (reference sequence). This CDR3 is 13 amino acids long.

The rearrangement links TRBV24-1 to TRBJ2-1; TRBD1 agrees at 8 bases. Germline V CDR1 and CDR2: KGHDR, SFDVKD. V lost 7 bases and J lost 7; bases outside the gene matches: 11. This CDR3 has 15 residues. CDR3 protein: CATSKLTGVGNEQFF. Here the CDR3 DNA reads TGTGCCACCAGCAAATTGACAGGGGTCGGTAATGAGCAGTTCTTC.

The chain links TRBV28 to TRBJ1-2, with a tentative D call TRBD1 (5 bases). Looked up from germline, CDR1 is MDHEN and CDR2 is SYDVKM. The V end was cut by 5 bases, the J end by 4 bases, with 11 bases between. This CDR3 is 13 amino acids long. CDR3 nucleotides: TGTGCCAGCAGTCAGGGCAGGAGCTATGGCTACACCTTC. Protein product: CASSQGRSYGYTF.

Here the CDR3 reads CASSSSEHTQYF. DNA of the CDR3: TGTGCCAGCAGCTCTAGCGAGCATACGCAGTATTTT. J is TRBJ2-3 and V is TRBV7-9; a weak D match, TRBD2 (6 bases). The CDR3 has 12 residues. Germline assignment: CDR1 SEHNR and CDR2 FQNEAQ (reference sequence). V lost 4 bases, J lost 7 bases, and 9 bases lay in between.

This rearrangement joins TRBV7-2 to TRBJ1-4, with D possibly being TRBD1 (5 bases). Trimming took 4 bases from V and 3 from J, leaving 12 bases between them. The germline CDR1 and CDR2 sequences are SGHTA and FQGNSA. The CDR3 totals 15 residues. CDR3 nucleotide sequence: TGTGCCAGCAGCTATTCCGGGGGGGCTAATGAAAAACTGTTTTTT. It yields the protein CASSYSGGANEKLFF.

V is TRBV5-4 and J is TRBJ1-1, with a possible D match to TRBD1 (5 bases). The V gene's germline CDR1 is SGHNT and CDR2 YYREEE (reference sequence). V lost 0 bases and J 5 bases, leaving 17 bases between the germline ends. CDR3 size: 16 residues. In DNA, the CDR3 is TGTGCCAGCAGCTTGGAAGGGAGGGGAAGAGGAACTGAAGCTTTCTTT. As protein: CASSLEGRGRGTEAFF.

The rearrangement uses TRBV28 and TRBJ2-6, with TRBD1 matching 7 bases. Looked up from germline, CDR1 is MDHEN and CDR2 is SYDVKM. The CDR3 spans 15 residues. Trimming at V came to 5 bases and at J to 4 bases, leaving 5 bases not matched to a gene. CDR3 nucleotides: TGTGCCAGCAGTCGACAGGGTGTCGGGGCCAACGTCCTGACTTTC. Translation gives CASSRQGVGANVLTF.

This clone came up once. The chain recombines TRBV5-1 with TRBJ2-2; possible D gene TRBD1, 6 bases. The V gene's germline CDR1 is SGHRS and CDR2 YFSETQ. The CDR3 is 14 residues long. Trimming left V 4 bases short and J 7 bases short, with 14 bases between. The CDR3 region is CASSIPTGLGELFF. Here the CDR3 DNA reads TGCGCCAGCAGCATACCTACAGGGCTCGGGGAGCTGTTTTTT.

The chain has TRBV10-3 and TRBJ2-5; 10 bases map to TRBD2. Germline CDR1 reads ENHRY; CDR2 reads SYGVKD. The CDR3 has 16 amino acids. After removal of 0 bases from V and 7 bases from J, the junction contained 8 bases not matched to a gene. CDR3 nucleotide sequence: TGTGCCATCAGTGAGTCGAGCAGCGGGGGGGCGGGGACCCAGTACTTC. It yields the protein CAISESSSGGAGTQYF.

The rearrangement links TRBV6-5 to TRBJ1-3; perhaps TRBD1 as D (6 bases). V was shortened by 6 bases and J by 6 bases, with 12 bases between the two germline ends. CDR3 length: 13 amino acids. Germline CDR1 and CDR2: MNHEY and SVGAGI. The CDR3 DNA is TGTGCCAGCAGAAAAGGGGGGGAAAACACCATATATTTT. Protein sequence: CASRKGGENTIYF.

This chain uses TRBV30 with TRBJ1-1; no clear D. The V end was cut by 4 bases, the J end by 0 bases, with 27 bases between. In germline, CDR1 is GTSNPN, CDR2 SVGIG (reference sequence). The CDR3 spans 19 residues. CDR3 amino acids: CAWMPLSVRVLRLNTEAFF. CDR3 nucleotides: TGTGCCTGGATGCCCCTGTCGGTACGGGTGTTGAGGTTGAACACTGAAGCTTTCTTT.

The rearrangement uses TRBV18 and TRBJ2-7; D might be TRBD1 (6 bases). V shed 3 bases and J shed 3 bases, with 15 bases lying between them. The CDR3 is 15 residues long. Per the germline V gene, CDR1 is KGHSH and CDR2 is LQKENI. The CDR3 region is CASSPTLGAGYEQYF. The CDR3 region has the DNA TGTGCCAGCTCACCGACCCTGGGGGCGGGCTACGAGCAGTACTTC.

The rearrangement links TRBV19 to TRBJ2-1; 7 bases are a match to TRBD2. Germline values: CDR1 LNHDA, CDR2 SQIVND (reference sequence). The CDR3 is 14 residues long. The V and J ends lost 7 bases and 7 bases, in that order; junction bases with no gene match: 10. The CDR3 DNA reads as TGTGCCAGTACGGACCAGCGGGGAAGGAATGAGCAGTTCTTC. Translating gives CASTDQRGRNEQFF.

J is TRBJ1-1 and V is TRBV18; D may be TRBD1 (5 bases). The germline V and J ends were trimmed by 6 bases and 1 base, with 9 bases remaining between them. CDR3 size: 13 residues. In germline, CDR1 is KGHSH, CDR2 LQKENI. The CDR3 bases are TGTGCCAGCTCCCAGGGTACGAACACTGAAGCTTTCTTT. Its translation is CASSQGTNTEAFF. Complete variable domain (other parts from reference TRBV18 and TRBJ1-1): NAGVMQNPRHLVRRRGQEARLRCSPMKGHSHVYWYRQLPEEGLKFMVYLQKENIIDESGMPKERFSAEFPKEGPSILRIQQVVRGDSAAYFCASSQGTNTEAFFGQGTRLTVV.

The chain has TRBV5-1 and TRBJ2-1; 10 nucleotides match TRBD2. The CDR3 extends over 16 amino acids. The junction had 6 bases not matched to a gene; V was cut back by 4 bases and J by 2 bases. Looked up from germline, CDR1 is SGHRS and CDR2 is YFSETQ. CDR3 sequence reads: CASSEIAGGTYNEQFF. The CDR3 region has the DNA TGCGCCAGCAGCGAGATAGCGGGAGGCACCTACAATGAGCAGTTCTTC.

This chain uses TRBV12-3 or TRBV12-4 with TRBJ2-3, with D perhaps TRBD1 (5 bases). V lost 5 bases, J lost 3 bases, and 9 bases lay in between. The CDR3 covers 13 residues. CDR3 sequence: CASSGQGTDTQYF. CDR3 nucleotide sequence: TGTGCCAGCAGTGGGCAGGGAACAGATACGCAGTATTTT.

This clone was picked up one time. V is TRBV9 and J is TRBJ2-3; TRBD2 might be the D (6 bases). With 0 bases removed from V and 3 bases from J, the gap between germline ends came to 20 bases. From germline, CDR1 is SGDLS and CDR2 YYNGEE. The CDR3 totals 18 residues. CDR3 in amino acids: CASSVAQLAPFPTDTQYF. In nucleotides, the CDR3 is TGTGCCAGCAGCGTAGCTCAACTAGCCCCTTTTCCGACAGATACGCAGTATTTT.

The V gene is TRBV6-1, the J gene TRBJ1-2; 8 nucleotides match TRBD1. Germline V lookup: CDR1 MNHNS, CDR2 SASEGT. The CDR3 loop spans 18 amino acids. Losses at the gene ends were 4 bases for V and 4 bases for J; bases not matched to a gene: 17. As DNA, the CDR3 is TGTGCCAGCAGTGCTCCGGGACAGGCGCCCCACTTTGGCTATGGCTACACCTTC. It codes for CASSAPGQAPHFGYGYTF.

The V and J genes are TRBV9 and TRBJ2-1; TRBD2 matches 8 bases. From germline, CDR1 is SGDLS and CDR2 YYNGEE. This CDR3 has 16 amino acids. The J segment lost 4 bases and the V segment lost 3 bases, leaving 9 bases of the junction unmatched. CDR3 bases: TGTGCCAGCAGCGCAACCGGGACTAGTCCATACAATGAGCAGTTCTTC. It encodes CASSATGTSPYNEQFF.

The chain's CDR3 is CATSNRGGPVENEQFF. Here the CDR3 DNA reads TGTGCCACCTCAAACCGGGGGGGACCTGTGGAGAATGAGCAGTTCTTC. J is TRBJ2-1 and V is TRBV24-1, with 8 bases aligning to TRBD2. This CDR3 has 16 amino acids. Germline CDR1 is KGHDR and CDR2 is SFDVKD. The trim removed 9 bases at V and 7 bases at J, leaving 16 bases unmatched.

This chain joins TRBV10-1 and TRBJ1-2; perhaps TRBD1 as D (6 bases). Germline V gene data show CDR1 as WNHNN and CDR2 as SYGVQD (reference sequence). The CDR3 consists of 14 residues. Trimming shortened V by 0 bases and J by 4 bases, and 9 bases separated the two germline ends. CDR3 region: CASSESARGYGYTF. CDR3 DNA: TGCGCCAGCAGTGAGTCGGCCAGGGGCTATGGCTACACCTTC.

This clone showed up just a few times. The V and J genes are TRBV18 and TRBJ2-7; no definite D call. V was trimmed by 1 base and J by 7 bases, leaving 5 bases between them. The CDR3 spans 11 residues. Germline V gene lookup returns CDR1 KGHSH and CDR2 LQKENI. CDR3 nucleotide sequence: TGTGCCAGCTCACCACACGAGGAGCAGTACTTC. Translating it yields CASSPHEEQYF. The variable domain in full, with the rest retrieved from reference TRBV18 and TRBJ2-7, is NAGVMQNPRHLVRRRGQEARLRCSPMKGHSHVYWYRQLPEEGLKFMVYLQKENIIDESGMPKERFSAEFPKEGPSILRIQQVVRGDSAAYFCASSPHEEQYFGPGTRLTVT.

The V call is TRBV5-1, the J call TRBJ2-1; no clear D. Trimming took 3 bases from V and 0 from J, leaving 13 bases between them. The CDR3 contains 16 residues. The germline V gene encodes CDR1 SGHRS and CDR2 YFSETQ. DNA of the CDR3: TGCGCCAGCAGCTCCCCCGCGCAAAGCTCCTACAATGAGCAGTTCTTC. Translating gives CASSSPAQSSYNEQFF.

V is TRBV19 and J is TRBJ2-1, with 9 bases matching TRBD1. The germline V gene has CDR1 LNHDA and CDR2 SQIVND (reference sequence). CDR3 length: 16 amino acids. After removal of 5 bases from V and 4 bases from J, the junction contained 9 bases not matched to a gene. The CDR3 DNA is TGTGCCAGTAGTTCCAACCCGGGACAGGGATACAATGAGCAGTTCTTC. Translation: CASSSNPGQGYNEQFF.